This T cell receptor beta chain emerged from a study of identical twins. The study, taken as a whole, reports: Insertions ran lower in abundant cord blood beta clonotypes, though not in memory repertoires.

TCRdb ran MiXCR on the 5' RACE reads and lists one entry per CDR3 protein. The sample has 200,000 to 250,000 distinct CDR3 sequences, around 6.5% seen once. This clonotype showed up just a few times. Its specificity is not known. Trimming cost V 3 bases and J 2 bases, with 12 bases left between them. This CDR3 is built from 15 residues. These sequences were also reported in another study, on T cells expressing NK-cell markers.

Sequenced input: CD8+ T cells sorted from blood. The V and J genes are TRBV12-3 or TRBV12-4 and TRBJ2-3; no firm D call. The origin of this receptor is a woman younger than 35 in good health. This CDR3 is CASSLKDGPTDTQYF. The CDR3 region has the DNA TGTGCCAGCAGTTTGAAGGACGGCCCCACAGATACGCAGTATTTT.